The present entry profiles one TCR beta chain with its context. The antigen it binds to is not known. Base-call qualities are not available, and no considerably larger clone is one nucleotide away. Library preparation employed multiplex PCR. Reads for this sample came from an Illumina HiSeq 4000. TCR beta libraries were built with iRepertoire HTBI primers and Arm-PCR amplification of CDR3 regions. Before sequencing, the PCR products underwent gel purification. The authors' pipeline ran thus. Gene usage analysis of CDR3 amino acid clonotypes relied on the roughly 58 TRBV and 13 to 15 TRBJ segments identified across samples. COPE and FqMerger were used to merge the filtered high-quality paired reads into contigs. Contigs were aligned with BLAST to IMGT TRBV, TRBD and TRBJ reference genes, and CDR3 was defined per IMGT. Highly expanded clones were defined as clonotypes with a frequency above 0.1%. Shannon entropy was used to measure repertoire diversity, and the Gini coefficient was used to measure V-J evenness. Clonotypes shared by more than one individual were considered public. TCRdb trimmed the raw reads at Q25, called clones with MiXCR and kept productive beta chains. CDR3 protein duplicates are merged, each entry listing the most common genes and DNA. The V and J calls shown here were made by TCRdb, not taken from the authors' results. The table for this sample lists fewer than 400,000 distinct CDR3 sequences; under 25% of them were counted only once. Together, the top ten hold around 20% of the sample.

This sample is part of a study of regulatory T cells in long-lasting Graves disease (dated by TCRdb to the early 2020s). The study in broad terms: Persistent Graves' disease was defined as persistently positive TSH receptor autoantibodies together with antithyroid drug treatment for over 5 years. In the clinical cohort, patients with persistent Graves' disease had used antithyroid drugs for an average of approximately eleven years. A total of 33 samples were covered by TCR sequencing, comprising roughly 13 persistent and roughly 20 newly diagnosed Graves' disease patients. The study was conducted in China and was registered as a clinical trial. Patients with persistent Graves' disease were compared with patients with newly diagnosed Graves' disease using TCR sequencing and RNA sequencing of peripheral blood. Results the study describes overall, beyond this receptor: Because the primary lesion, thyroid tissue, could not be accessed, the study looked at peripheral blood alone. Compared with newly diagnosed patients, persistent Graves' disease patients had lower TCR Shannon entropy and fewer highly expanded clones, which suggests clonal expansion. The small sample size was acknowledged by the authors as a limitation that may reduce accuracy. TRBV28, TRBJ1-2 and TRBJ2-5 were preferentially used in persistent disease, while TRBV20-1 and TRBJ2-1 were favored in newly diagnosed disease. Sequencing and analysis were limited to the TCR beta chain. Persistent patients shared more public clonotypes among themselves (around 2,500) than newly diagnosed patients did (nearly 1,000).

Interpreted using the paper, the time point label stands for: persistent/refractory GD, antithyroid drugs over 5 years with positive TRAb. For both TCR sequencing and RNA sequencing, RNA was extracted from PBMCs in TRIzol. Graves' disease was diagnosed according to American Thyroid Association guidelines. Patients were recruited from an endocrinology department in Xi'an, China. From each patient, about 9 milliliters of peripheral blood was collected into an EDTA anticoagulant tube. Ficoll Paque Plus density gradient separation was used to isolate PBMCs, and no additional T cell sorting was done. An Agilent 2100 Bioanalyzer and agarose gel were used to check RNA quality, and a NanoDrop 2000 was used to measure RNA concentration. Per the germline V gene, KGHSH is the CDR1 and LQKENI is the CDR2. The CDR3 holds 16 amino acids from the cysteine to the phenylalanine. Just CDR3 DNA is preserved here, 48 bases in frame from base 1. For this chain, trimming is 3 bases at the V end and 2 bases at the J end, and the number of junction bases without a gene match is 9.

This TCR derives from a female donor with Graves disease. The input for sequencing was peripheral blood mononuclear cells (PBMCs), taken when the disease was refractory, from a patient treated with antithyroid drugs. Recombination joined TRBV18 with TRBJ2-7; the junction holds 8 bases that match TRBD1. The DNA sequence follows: TGTGCCAGCTCACCCGTATGGGGGACAGGTACCTACGAGCAGTACTTC. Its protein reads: CASSPVWGTGTYEQYF. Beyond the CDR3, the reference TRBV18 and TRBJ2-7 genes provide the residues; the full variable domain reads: NAGVMQNPRHLVRRRGQEARLRCSPMKGHSHVYWYRQLPEEGLKFMVYLQKENIIDESGMPKERFSAEFPKEGPSILRIQQVVRGDSAAYFCASSPVWGTGTYEQYFGPGTRLTVT.